These 25 T cell receptor beta chains originate from one sample sequenced in a study of T-cell reconstitution after alpha-beta-depleted transplantation in children. TCRbeta library construction was performed incorporating unique molecular identifiers. TCRdb reanalysed the PCR reads using MiXCR and keeps one entry per CDR3 protein. The sample contains about 350,000 distinct CDR3 sequences, about an eighth of which appear only once. This material consisted of PBMCs, taken from the stem cell graft. The receptors were gathered from a human donor who donated a stem cell graft to a child with Fanconi anemia.

V usage is TRBV14 and J usage is TRBJ2-1; the match to TRBD1 covers 12 bases. Germline trimming cut 3 bases from V and 4 bases from J; bases unmatched to any gene: 4. This CDR3 has 16 residues. Germline-derived CDR1 and CDR2 are SGHDN and FVKESK. CDR3 region: CASSQSGQGAYNEQFF. The DNA of the CDR3 is TGTGCCAGCAGCCAGTCGGGACAGGGGGCTTACAATGAGCAGTTCTTC.

In its sample, this clonotype was seen many times. The chain is built from TRBV20-1 and TRBJ2-3, with 11 bases identical to TRBD2. The CDR3 totals 14 residues. J gave up 2 bases and V 6 bases, and 4 bases lay outside the gene matches. CDR1 is DFQATT and CDR2 is SNEGSKA in the germline V gene (reference sequence). The CDR3 region is CSAETSGVTDTQYF. The DNA for the CDR3 is TGCAGTGCGGAGACTAGCGGGGTCACAGATACGCAGTATTTT.

The chain uses TRBV9 and TRBJ1-2; possible D gene TRBD1, 6 bases. The CDR3 consists of 17 residues. The ends were cut back, 0 bases at V and 8 bases at J, with 23 bases in the middle. CDR1 SGDLS and CDR2 YYNGEE come from the germline V gene. The CDR3 loop is CASSVGGSGAGSIGYTF. CDR3 in DNA: TGTGCCAGCAGCGTAGGGGGATCGGGGGCCGGTTCTATCGGCTACACCTTC.

The chain combines TRBV7-8 with TRBJ1-5, with D possibly matching TRBD1 (5 bases). Between the trimmed V and J ends, which lost 5 bases and 3 bases, there was a span of 17 bases. This CDR3 is built from 16 residues. Germline V gives CDR1 SGHVS, CDR2 FQNEAQ. CDR3 DNA sequence: TGTGCCAGCAGCCCCGATGCGGGGGATAACAATCAGCCCCAGCATTTT. It translates to CASSPDAGDNNQPQHF.

This clonotype was counted at least ten times. The V gene is TRBV5-6, the J gene TRBJ2-1; D may be TRBD2 (7 bases). CDR3 size: 15 residues. Germline-derived CDR1 and CDR2 are SGHDT and YYEEEE. Trimming cost V 1 base and J 5 bases, with 13 bases left between them. The CDR3 sequence is CASSLQGRGNNEQFF. Here the CDR3 DNA reads TGTGCCAGCAGCTTGCAGGGGCGGGGGAACAATGAGCAGTTCTTC.

This clonotype was observed many times. The chain recombines TRBV6-1 with TRBJ2-7; D not resolved. The V and J ends lost 2 bases and 1 base respectively, with 12 bases between them. There are 15 residues in the CDR3. Per the germline V gene, CDR1 is MNHNS and CDR2 is SASEGT. The CDR3 reads CASSELWTLSYEQYF. The CDR3, as DNA: TGTGCCAGCAGTGAACTATGGACGTTGTCCTACGAGCAGTACTTC.

This clonotype came up a few times. The V and J genes are TRBV7-2 and TRBJ1-2, with D unclear. Germline V gene lookup returns CDR1 SGHTA and CDR2 FQGNSA. The CDR3 extends over 16 amino acids. V shed 0 bases and J shed 4 bases, with 15 bases lying between them. DNA of the CDR3: TGTGCCAGCAGCTTAGCAGGACGGGCCATTGGCTATGGCTACACCTTC. Translated: CASSLAGRAIGYGYTF.

This chain uses TRBV27 with TRBJ2-7, with 7 bases that match TRBD1. The CDR3 contains 10 residues. The germline V gene has CDR1 MNHEY and CDR2 SMNVEV (reference sequence). The CDR3 bases are TGTGCCACCAAGGGGGCCAGTATAGCTGTC. Its translation is CATKGASIAV.

In this sample, this clonotype turned up a few times. V and J are TRBV20-1 and TRBJ2-7; 9 bases line up with TRBD2. V trimming: 0 bases; J trimming: 2 bases; junction bases outside the gene matches: 17. This CDR3 is 19 amino acids long. Per germline, CDR1 DFQATT and CDR2 SNEGSKA (reference sequence). CDR3 DNA: TGCAGTGCTAGAGATGTTAAGCGGGGGGAAAAAGGCCGCACCTACGAGCAGTACTTC. Residues: CSARDVKRGEKGRTYEQYF.

The V call is TRBV12-3 or TRBV12-4, the J call TRBJ1-1; D gene ambiguous. The CDR3 is made up of 14 amino acids. V was pared by 6 bases and J by 8 bases, with 19 bases between. Here the CDR3 reads CASSPRPPAKEAFF. CDR3 nucleotides: TGTGCCAGCAGCCCGAGACCTCCGGCGAAGGAAGCTTTCTTT.

This clonotype was counted at least ten times. J is TRBJ1-2 and V is TRBV20-1; a possible D gene is TRBD1 (5 bases). The germline V gene encodes CDR1 DFQATT and CDR2 SNEGSKA (reference sequence). This CDR3 region has 11 residues. Trimming pared 5 bases from V and 6 bases from J, leaving 10 bases between. In DNA form, the CDR3 reads TGCAGTGCTGAGGGGCCTCATGGCTACACCTTC. Translating it yields CSAEGPHGYTF.

This clonotype was seen a handful of times. The CDR3 region is CASSLRTGDVTEAFF. In DNA, the CDR3 is TGCGCCAGCAGCCTGAGGACAGGGGACGTCACTGAAGCTTTCTTT. The chain couples TRBV5-1 to TRBJ1-1; 9 bases are shared with TRBD1. Losses at the gene ends were 4 bases for V and 4 bases for J; bases not matched to a gene: 8. Germline V CDR1 and CDR2: SGHRS, YFSETQ. There are 15 residues in the CDR3.

This chain links TRBV28 with TRBJ1-4, with TRBD1 as a possible D gene (5 bases). With 3 bases removed from V and 4 bases from J, the gap between germline ends came to 12 bases. The CDR3 has 15 residues. Germline assignment: CDR1 MDHEN and CDR2 SYDVKM. The CDR3 is CASSLLTAYNEKLFF. CDR3 sequence (DNA): TGTGCCAGCAGTTTGTTGACAGCTTATAATGAAAAACTGTTTTTT.

Many counts were recorded for this clonotype. The genes are TRBV15 and TRBJ1-5, with D possibly TRBD1 on 6 matching bases. The CDR3 runs 15 residues. The germline V gene encodes CDR1 LNHNV and CDR2 YYDKDF (reference sequence). The V and J ends lost 1 base and 4 bases respectively, with 11 bases between them. The CDR3: CATSRGMGANQPQHF. CDR3 DNA: TGTGCCACCAGCAGAGGAATGGGGGCGAATCAGCCCCAGCATTTT.

This clonotype was detected a few times. V is TRBV4-3 and J is TRBJ2-1; 11 bases line up with TRBD2. This CDR3 contains 17 residues. V was pared by 0 bases and J by 9 bases, with 10 bases of the junction left unmatched. Per germline, CDR1 LGHNA and CDR2 YSLEER. Written as DNA, the CDR3 is TGCGCCAGCAGCCAAGAGGCCGGGACTAGCGGATTGAGTGAGCAGTTCTTC. This translates into CASSQEAGTSGLSEQFF.

This rearrangement joins TRBV9 to TRBJ2-3, with D unresolved. Germline V CDR1 and CDR2: SGDLS, YYNGEE. Trimming pared 2 bases from V and 0 bases from J, leaving 7 bases between. The CDR3 is 14 residues long. Here the CDR3 DNA reads TGTGCCAGCAGCGTCTACGGCAGCACAGATACGCAGTATTTT. Encoded protein: CASSVYGSTDTQYF.

In this sample, this clonotype turned up many times. The chain employs TRBV29-1 and TRBJ2-1; D not certain. This CDR3 has 11 residues. The V end lost 7 bases, the J end lost 5 bases, and 9 bases lay between the germline ends. The germline V gene encodes CDR1 SQVTM and CDR2 ANQGSEA. CDR3 coding DNA: TGCAGCGCCTATAGGGACAATGAGCAGTTCTTC. It encodes CSAYRDNEQFF.

V is TRBV6-4 and J is TRBJ1-4, with D possibly TRBD1 on 5 matching bases. Germline V gene sequence: CDR1 MRHNA, CDR2 SNTAGT. The CDR3 length is 15 residues. V was shortened by 1 base and J by 8 bases, with 14 bases between the two germline ends. For the CDR3, the DNA is TGTGCCAGCAGTGACTACGGGCAGGGAATAGAAAAACTGTTTTTT. This gives the protein CASSDYGQGIEKLFF.

A note on this clonotype: This may come from a read error, since a much larger clone is one base off. The chain links TRBV20-1 to TRBJ2-1, with 9 bases identical to TRBD2. Germline loops: CDR1 DFQATT, CDR2 SNEGSKA (reference sequence). The CDR3 runs 15 residues. The CDR3 reads CCASRGLAGYNEQFF. CDR3 in DNA: TGCTGTGCTAGTAGAGGGCTAGCGGGGTACAATGAGCAGTTCTTC.

In this sample, this clonotype turned up a few times. This chain connects TRBV12-3 or TRBV12-4 to TRBJ2-1; D call uncertain. Trimming removed 5 bases at V and 9 bases at J, with 11 bases between. This CDR3 comprises 12 residues. CDR3: CASSESNAEQFF. For the CDR3, the DNA is TGTGCCAGCAGTGAGAGTAACGCTGAGCAGTTCTTC.

The gene calls are TRBV12-3 or TRBV12-4 and TRBJ2-2; the D is unclear. This CDR3 is 15 amino acids long. The V and J ends lost 6 bases and 0 bases respectively, with 11 bases between them. The CDR3, as DNA: TGTGCCAGCAGCATGACGCTCGCGAACACCGGGGAGCTGTTTTTT. It codes for CASSMTLANTGELFF.

Only a few counts were recorded for this clonotype. The genes are TRBV24-1 and TRBJ1-5, with TRBD1 as a possible D gene (5 bases). Trimming pared 3 bases from V and 1 base from J, leaving 6 bases between. The V gene's germline CDR1 is KGHDR and CDR2 SFDVKD. The CDR3 sequence is 14 residues long. As DNA, the CDR3 is TGTGCCACCAGTGATAAGGGGAGCAATCAGCCCCAGCATTTT. Protein: CATSDKGSNQPQHF.

This clonotype was observed a few times. The chain combines TRBV20-1 with TRBJ2-1; D remains ambiguous. CDR3 size: 11 residues. The germline gives CDR1 DFQATT, CDR2 SNEGSKA (reference sequence). V lost 3 bases and J 8 bases, leaving 8 bases between the germline ends. The CDR3 region has the DNA TGCAGTGCTAGTGTCGGTGATGAGCAGTTCTTC. Its translation: CSASVGDEQFF.

This clonotype was seen many times. This chain links TRBV11-2 with TRBJ1-2; D not resolved. The CDR3 length is 14 residues. Between the trimmed V and J ends, which lost 0 bases and 7 bases, there was a span of 12 bases. Germline CDR1 and CDR2: SGHAT and FQNNGV. The CDR3 sequence is CASSLDLAATGYTF. DNA of the CDR3: TGTGCCAGCAGCTTAGATCTCGCAGCTACTGGCTACACCTTC.

This rearrangement joins TRBV25-1 to TRBJ2-6, with D possibly being TRBD1 or TRBD2 (6 bases each). The CDR3 is 18 amino acids. Germline V CDR1 and CDR2: MGHDK, SYGVNS. V gave up 8 bases and J gave up 0 bases, with 20 bases separating them. The CDR3 sequence is CASGPLEGGVSGANVLTF. The CDR3 nucleotides are TGTGCCAGCGGCCCTCTGGAGGGGGGAGTCTCTGGGGCCAACGTCCTGACTTTC.